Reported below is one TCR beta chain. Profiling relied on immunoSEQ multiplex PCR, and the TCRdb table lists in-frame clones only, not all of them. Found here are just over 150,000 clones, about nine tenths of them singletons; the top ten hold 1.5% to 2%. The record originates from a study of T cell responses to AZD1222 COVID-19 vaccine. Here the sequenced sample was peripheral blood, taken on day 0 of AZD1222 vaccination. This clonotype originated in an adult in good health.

CDR3 sequence (DNA): TGTGCCAGCAGCTTAGTTCCGGGGTTCGACGAGCAGTACTTC. Translated, it gives CASSLVPGFDEQYF. The rearrangement joins TRBV7-2 to TRBJ2-7, with D maybe TRBD2 (5 bases). Trimming took 1 base from V and 5 from J, leaving 12 bases between them. The CDR3 spans 14 residues. Germline assignment: CDR1 SGHTA and CDR2 FQGNSA.